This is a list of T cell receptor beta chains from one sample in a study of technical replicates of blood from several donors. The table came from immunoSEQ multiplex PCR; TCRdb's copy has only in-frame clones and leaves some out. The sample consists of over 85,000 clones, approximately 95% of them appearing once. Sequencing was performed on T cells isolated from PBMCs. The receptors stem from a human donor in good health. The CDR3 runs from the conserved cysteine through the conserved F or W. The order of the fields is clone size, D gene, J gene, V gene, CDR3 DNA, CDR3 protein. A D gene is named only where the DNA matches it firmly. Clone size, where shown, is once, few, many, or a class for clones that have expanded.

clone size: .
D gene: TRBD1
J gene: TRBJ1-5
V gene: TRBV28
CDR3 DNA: TGTGCCAGCAGTTTAGGGACAGGGGTAAAGAGCAATCAGCCCCAGCATTTT
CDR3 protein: CASSLGTGVKSNQPQHF

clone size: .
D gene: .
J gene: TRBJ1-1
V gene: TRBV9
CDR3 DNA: TGTGCCAGCAGCTTCCGACCGGGGGGAACTGAAGCTTTCTTT
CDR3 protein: CASSFRPGGTEAFF

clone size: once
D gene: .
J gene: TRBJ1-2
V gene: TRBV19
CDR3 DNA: TGTGCCAGTAGTCTGGTCACTATGTTGGGCTACACCTTC
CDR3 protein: CASSLVTMLGYTF

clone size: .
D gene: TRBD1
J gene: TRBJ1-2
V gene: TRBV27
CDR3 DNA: TGTGCCAGCAGTTCTAGGGGGCTAGATGGCTACACCTTC
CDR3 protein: CASSSRGLDGYTF

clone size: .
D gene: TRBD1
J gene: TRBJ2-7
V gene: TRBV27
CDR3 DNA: TGTGCCAGCAGTTTATTAGGACAGGGGTACTACGAGCAGTACTTC
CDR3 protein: CASSLLGQGYYEQYF

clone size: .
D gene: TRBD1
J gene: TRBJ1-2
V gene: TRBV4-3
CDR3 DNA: TGCGCCAGCAGCAGGACAGGTCGAGACTACACCTTC
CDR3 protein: CASSRTGRDYTF

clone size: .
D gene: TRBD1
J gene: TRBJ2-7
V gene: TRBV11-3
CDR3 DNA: TGTGCCAGCAGCTCGAGGACAGGGCCGAACGAGCAGTACTTC
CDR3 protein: CASSSRTGPNEQYF

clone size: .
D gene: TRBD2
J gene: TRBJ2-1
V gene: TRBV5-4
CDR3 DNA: TGTGCCAGCAGCTTGGGGGGACTAGCGGGAGAAATTGAGCAGTTCTTC
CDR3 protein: CASSLGGLAGEIEQFF

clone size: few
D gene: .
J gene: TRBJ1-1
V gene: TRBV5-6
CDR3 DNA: TGTGCCAGCAGCTTGGGGACCCTCCCTCCCGGGGTGGACAGAGAAGCTTTCTTT
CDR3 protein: CASSLGTLPPGVDREAFF

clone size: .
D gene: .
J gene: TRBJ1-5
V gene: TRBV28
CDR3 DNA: TGTGCCAGCAACCCCGGGACAAGCAATCAGCCCCAGCATTTT
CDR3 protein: CASNPGTSNQPQHF

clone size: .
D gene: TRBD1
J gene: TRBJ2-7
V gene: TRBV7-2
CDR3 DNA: TGTGCCAGCCAGGGGGCCTACGAGCAGTACTTC
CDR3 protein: CASQGAYEQYF

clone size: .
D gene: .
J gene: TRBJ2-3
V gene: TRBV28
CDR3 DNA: TGTGCCAGCAGTTCCCCCACAGGCACAGATACGCAGTATTTT
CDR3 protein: CASSSPTGTDTQYF

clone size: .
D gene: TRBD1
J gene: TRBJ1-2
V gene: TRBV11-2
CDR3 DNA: TGTGCCAGCAGCTTACAGGACAGGGGTGGCTATGGCTACACCTTC
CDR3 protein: CASSLQDRGGYGYTF

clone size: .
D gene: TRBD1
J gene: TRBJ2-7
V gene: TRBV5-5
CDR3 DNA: TGTGCCAGCAGCTTGGTACTCAGGGGGTACGAGCAGTACTTC
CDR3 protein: CASSLVLRGYEQYF

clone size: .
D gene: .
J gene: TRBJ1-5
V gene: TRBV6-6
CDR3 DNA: TGTGCCAGCAAAGCAGGGGCTCGCAATCAGCCCCAGCATTTT
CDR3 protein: CASKAGARNQPQHF

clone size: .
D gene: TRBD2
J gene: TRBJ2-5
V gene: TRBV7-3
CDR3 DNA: TGTGCCAGCAGCCCCAGACTAGCGGGAGGGCAGACCCAGTACTTC
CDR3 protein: CASSPRLAGGQTQYF

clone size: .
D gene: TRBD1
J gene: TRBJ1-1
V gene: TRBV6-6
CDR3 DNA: TGTGCCAGCAGTTACCGAGCAGGGGGGTCCACTGAAGCTTTCTTT
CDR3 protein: CASSYRAGGSTEAFF

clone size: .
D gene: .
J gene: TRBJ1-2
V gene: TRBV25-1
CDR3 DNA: TGTGCCAGCAGTGAATTAGGCGCAGGACAGGGCTACACCTTC
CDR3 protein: CASSELGAGQGYTF

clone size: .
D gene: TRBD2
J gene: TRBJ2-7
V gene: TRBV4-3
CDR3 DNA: TGCGCCAGCAGCAGAGGACTAGTGGGATACGAGCAGTACTTC
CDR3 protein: CASSRGLVGYEQYF

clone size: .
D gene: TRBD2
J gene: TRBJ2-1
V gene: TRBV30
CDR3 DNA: TGTGCCTTGACTAGCGGGAGGATCTATGAGCAGTTCTTC
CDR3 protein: CALTSGRIYEQFF

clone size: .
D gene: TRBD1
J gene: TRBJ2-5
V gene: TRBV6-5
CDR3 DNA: TGTGCCAGCAGCCCGTTCACAGGGGGTGGCGAGACCCAGTACTTC
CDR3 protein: CASSPFTGGGETQYF

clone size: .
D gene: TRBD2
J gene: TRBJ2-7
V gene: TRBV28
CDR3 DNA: TGTGCCAGCATGAACCAGCGGGAGATAAACGAGCAGTACTTC
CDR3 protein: CASMNQREINEQYF

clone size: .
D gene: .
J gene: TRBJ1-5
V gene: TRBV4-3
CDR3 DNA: TGCGCCAGCAGCCAAGATCGGAATCAGCCCCAGCATTTT
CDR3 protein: CASSQDRNQPQHF

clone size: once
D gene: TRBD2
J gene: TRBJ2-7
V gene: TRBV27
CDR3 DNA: TGTGCCAGCAGCTCACCCTCTAGCGGGAGGATCAACGAGCAGTACTTC
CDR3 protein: CASSSPSSGRINEQYF

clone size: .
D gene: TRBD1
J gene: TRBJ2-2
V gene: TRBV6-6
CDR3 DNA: TGTGCCAGCAGTTACTCGGGACAGGGGACCACCGGGGAGCTGTTTTTT
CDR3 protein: CASSYSGQGTTGELFF

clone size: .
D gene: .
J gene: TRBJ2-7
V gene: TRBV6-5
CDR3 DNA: TGTGCCAGCAGTTACATCAGCTCCTACGAGCAGTACTTC
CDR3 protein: CASSYISSYEQYF

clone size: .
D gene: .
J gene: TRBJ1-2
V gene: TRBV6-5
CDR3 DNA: TGTGCCAGCAGTGATCTCGGCGGGTACTATGGCTACACCTTC
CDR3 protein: CASSDLGGYYGYTF

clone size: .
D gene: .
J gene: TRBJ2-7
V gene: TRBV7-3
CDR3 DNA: TGTGCCAGCAGCTTACAGGGAATCGACTCCTACGAGCAGTACTTC
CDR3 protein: CASSLQGIDSYEQYF

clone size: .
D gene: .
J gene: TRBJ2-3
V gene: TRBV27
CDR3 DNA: TGTGCCAGCAGTTACCAGCCGACACTTCACACAGATACGCAGTATTTT
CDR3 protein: CASSYQPTLHTDTQYF

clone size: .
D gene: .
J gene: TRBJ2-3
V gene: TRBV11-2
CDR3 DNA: TGTGCCAGCAGCTTAGATCGCGGGACGGATACGCAGTATTTT
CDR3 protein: CASSLDRGTDTQYF

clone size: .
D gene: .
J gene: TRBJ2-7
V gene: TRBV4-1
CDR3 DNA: TGCGCCAGCAGACCTAGACAGTACTCCTACGAGCAGTACTTC
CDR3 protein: CASRPRQYSYEQYF

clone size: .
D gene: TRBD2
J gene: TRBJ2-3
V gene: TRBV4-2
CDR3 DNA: TGTGCCAGCAGCCCCGGGGCTAGCGGGCTTACAGATACGCAGTATTTT
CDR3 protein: CASSPGASGLTDTQYF

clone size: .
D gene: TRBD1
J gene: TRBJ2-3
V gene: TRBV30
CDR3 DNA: TGTGCCTGGAGTGGGACAGGGAGCCCAGATACGCAGTATTTT
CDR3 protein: CAWSGTGSPDTQYF

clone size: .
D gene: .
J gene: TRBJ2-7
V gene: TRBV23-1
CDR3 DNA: TGCGCCAGCAGTCAAGTCCCTCGACTGGTACAACTCCACGAGCAGTACTTC
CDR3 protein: CASSQVPRLVQLHEQYF

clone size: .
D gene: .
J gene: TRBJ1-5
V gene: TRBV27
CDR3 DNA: TGTGCCAGCAGTTTATCCTCGGACACATATAGCAATCAGCCCCAGCATTTT
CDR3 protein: CASSLSSDTYSNQPQHF

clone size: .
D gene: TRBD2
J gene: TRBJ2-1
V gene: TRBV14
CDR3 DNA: TGTGCCAGCAGCACCCTAGCGGGAGGCTCCTACAATGAGCAGTTCTTC
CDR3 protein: CASSTLAGGSYNEQFF

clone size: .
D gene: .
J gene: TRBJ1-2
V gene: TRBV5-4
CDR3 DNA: TGTGCCAGCAGCTGGCAGGGGTCTAACTATGGCTACACCTTC
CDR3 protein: CASSWQGSNYGYTF

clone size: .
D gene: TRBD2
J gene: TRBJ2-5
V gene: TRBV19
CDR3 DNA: TGTGCCAGTAGAGGGACTAGCGGGAGTTCATGGGAGACCCAGTACTTC
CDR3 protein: CASRGTSGSSWETQYF

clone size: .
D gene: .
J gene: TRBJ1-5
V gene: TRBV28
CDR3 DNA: TGTGCCAGCAATGATGGAGGCCAGCCCCAGCATTTT
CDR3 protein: CASNDGGQPQHF

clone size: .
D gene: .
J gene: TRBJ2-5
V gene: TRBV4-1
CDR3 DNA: TGCGCCAGCAGGGCTATGGGGCAGGGAGAGACCCAGTACTTC
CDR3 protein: CASRAMGQGETQYF

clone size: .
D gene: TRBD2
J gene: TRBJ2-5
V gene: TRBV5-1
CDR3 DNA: TGCGCCAGCAGCTTGGCTAGCGGGAGAGGGCAAGAGACCCAGTACTTC
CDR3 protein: CASSLASGRGQETQYF

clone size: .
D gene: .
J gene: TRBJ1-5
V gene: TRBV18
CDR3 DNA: TGTGCCAGCTCACCTTCGGGAGACTATCAGCCCCAGCATTTT
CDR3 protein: CASSPSGDYQPQHF

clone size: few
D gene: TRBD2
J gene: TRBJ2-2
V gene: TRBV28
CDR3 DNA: TGTGCCAGCAGTGACTCGCGGGAGGGTTACACCGGGGAGCTGTTTTTT
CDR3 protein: CASSDSREGYTGELFF

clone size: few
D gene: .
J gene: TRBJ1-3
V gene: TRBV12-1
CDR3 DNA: TGTGCCAGCAGCACTTACAGGCGGAACACCATATATTTT
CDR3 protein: CASSTYRRNTIYF

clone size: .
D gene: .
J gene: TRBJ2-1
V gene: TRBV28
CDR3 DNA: TGTGCCAGCAGTTTCCTGGCGGCGGTCCGCGATGAGCAGTTCTTC
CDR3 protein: CASSFLAAVRDEQFF

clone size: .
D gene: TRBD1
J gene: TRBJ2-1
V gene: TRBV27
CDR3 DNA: TGTGCCAGCAGCCCAATACTTGACAGGGGGTCCGATGAGCAGTTCTTC
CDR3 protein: CASSPILDRGSDEQFF

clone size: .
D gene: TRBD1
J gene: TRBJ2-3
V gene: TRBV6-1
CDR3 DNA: TGTGCCAGCAGTGGGCCGGGACAGGGCACAGATACGCAGTATTTT
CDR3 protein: CASSGPGQGTDTQYF

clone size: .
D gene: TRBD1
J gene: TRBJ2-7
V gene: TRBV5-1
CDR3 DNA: TGCGCCAGCAGCTCATTCGAAGACAGGGGCTCCTACGAGCAGTACTTC
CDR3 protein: CASSSFEDRGSYEQYF

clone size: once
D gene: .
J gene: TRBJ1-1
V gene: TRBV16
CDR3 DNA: TGTGCCAGCAGCCAATATCGGGGGAAAAGTGCTGAAGCTTTCTTT
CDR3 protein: CASSQYRGKSAEAFF